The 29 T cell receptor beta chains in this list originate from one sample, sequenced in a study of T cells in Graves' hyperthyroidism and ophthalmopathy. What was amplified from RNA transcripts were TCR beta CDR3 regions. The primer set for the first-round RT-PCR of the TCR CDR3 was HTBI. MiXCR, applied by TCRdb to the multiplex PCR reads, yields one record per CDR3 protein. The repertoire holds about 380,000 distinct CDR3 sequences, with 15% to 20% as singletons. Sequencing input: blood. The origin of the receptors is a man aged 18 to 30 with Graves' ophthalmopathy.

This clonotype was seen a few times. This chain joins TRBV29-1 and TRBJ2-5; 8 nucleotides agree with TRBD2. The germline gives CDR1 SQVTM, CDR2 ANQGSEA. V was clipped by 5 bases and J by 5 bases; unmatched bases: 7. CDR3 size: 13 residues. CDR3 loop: CSVLGSSGETQYF. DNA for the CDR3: TGCAGCGTTCTTGGTTCTAGCGGGGAGACCCAGTACTTC. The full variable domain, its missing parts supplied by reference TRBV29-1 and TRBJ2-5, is SAVISQKPSRDICQRGTSLTIQCQVDSQVTMMFWYRQQPGQSLTLIATANQGSEATYESGFVIDKFPISRPNLTFSTLTVSNMSPEDSSIYLCSVLGSSGETQYFGPGTRLLVL.

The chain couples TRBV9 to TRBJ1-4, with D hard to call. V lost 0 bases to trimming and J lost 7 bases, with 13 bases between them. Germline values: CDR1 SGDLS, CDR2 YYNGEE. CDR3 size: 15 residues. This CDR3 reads CASSVGGATGEKLFF. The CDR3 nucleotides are TGTGCCAGCAGCGTAGGAGGTGCCACGGGTGAAAAACTGTTTTTT.

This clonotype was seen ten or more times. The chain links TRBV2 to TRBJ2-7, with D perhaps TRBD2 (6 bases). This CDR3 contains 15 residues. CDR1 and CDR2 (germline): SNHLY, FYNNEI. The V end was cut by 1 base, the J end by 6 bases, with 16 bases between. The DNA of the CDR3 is TGTGCCAGCAGTGAAGTTTGGAGGGGAACGGGCGAGCAGTACTTC. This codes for CASSEVWRGTGEQYF.

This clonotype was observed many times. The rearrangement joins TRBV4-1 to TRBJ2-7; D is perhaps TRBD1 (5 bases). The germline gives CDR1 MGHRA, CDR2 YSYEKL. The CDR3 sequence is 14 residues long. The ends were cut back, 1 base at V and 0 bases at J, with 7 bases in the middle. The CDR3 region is CASSQADSSYEQYF. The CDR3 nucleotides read TGCGCCAGCAGCCAAGCCGACAGCTCCTACGAGCAGTACTTC.

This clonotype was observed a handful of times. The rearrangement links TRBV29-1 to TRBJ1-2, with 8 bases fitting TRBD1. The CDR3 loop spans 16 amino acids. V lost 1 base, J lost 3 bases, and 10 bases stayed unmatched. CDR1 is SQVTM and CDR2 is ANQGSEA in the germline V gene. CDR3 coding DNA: TGCAGCGTTGAAGCTTCGAGGGACAGGAAGGACTATGGCTACACCTTC. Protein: CSVEASRDRKDYGYTF.

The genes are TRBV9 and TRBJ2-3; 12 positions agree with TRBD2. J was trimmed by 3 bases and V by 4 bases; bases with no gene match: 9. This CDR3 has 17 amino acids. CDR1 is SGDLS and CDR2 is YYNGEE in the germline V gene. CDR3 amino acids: CASSPQLAGGITDTQYF. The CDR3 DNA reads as TGTGCCAGCAGCCCCCAGCTAGCGGGGGGGATAACAGATACGCAGTATTTT.

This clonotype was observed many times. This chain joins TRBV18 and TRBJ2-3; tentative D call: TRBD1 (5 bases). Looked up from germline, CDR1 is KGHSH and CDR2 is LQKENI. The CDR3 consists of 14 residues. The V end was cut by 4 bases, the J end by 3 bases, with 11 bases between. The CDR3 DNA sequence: TGTGCCAGCTCACTTTGGGGCACGACAGATACGCAGTATTTT. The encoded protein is CASSLWGTTDTQYF.

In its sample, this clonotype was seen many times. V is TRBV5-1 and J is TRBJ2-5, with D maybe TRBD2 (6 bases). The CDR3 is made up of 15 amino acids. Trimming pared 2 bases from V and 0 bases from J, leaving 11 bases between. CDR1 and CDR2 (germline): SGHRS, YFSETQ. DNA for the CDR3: TGCGCCAGCAGCTTTGAGGTAGCGGACCAAGAGACCCAGTACTTC. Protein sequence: CASSFEVADQETQYF.

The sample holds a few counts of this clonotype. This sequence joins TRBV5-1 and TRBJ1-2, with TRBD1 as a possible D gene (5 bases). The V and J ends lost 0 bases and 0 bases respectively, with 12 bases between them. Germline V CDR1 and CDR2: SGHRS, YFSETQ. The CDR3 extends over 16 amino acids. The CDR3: CASSLEGSSSNYGYTF. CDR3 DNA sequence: TGCGCCAGCAGCTTGGAGGGGAGTAGTTCTAACTATGGCTACACCTTC.

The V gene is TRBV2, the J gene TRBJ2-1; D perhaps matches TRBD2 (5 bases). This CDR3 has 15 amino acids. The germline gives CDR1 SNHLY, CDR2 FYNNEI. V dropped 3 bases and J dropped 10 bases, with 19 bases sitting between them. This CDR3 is CASSEWPRGSGEQFF. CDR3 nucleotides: TGTGCCAGCAGTGAGTGGCCCCGCGGGTCAGGCGAGCAGTTCTTC. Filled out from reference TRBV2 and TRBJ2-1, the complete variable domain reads EPEVTQTPSHQVTQMGQEVILRCVPISNHLYFYWYRQILGQKVEFLVSFYNNEISEKSEIFDDQFSVERPDGSNFTLKIRSTKLEDSAMYFCASSEWPRGSGEQFFGPGTRLTVL.

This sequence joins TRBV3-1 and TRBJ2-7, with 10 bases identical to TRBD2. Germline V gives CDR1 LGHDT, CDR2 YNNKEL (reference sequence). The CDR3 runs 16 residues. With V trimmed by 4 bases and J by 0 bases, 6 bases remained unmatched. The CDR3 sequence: CASSRPGLALSYEQYF. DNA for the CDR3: TGTGCCAGCAGCCGCCCGGGACTAGCGCTCTCCTACGAGCAGTACTTC.

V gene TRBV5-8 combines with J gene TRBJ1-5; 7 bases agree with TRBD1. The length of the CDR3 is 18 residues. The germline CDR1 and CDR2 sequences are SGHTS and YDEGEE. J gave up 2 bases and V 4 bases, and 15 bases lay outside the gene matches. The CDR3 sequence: CASSLQYWRGGGNQPQHF. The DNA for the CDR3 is TGTGCCAGCAGCCTACAATATTGGCGAGGGGGCGGCAATCAGCCCCAGCATTTT.

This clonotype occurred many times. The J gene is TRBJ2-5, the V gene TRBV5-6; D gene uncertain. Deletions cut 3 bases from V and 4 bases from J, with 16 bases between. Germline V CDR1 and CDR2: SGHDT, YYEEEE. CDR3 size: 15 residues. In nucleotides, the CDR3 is TGTGCCAGCAGCTCCCCCTCCAGGATGGGAGAGACCCAGTACTTC. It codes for CASSSPSRMGETQYF.

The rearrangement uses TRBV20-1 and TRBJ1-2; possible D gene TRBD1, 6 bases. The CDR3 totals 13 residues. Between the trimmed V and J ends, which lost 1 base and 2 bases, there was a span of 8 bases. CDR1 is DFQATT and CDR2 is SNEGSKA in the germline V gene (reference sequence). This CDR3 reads CSARAGTNYGYTF. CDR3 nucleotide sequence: TGCAGTGCTAGAGCCGGGACAAACTATGGCTACACCTTC.

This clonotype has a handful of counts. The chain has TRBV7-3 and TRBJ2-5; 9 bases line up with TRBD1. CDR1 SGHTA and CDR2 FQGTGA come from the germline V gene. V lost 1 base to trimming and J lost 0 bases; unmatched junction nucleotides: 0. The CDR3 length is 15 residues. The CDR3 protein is CASSLNRGHQETQYF. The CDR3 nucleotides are TGTGCCAGCAGCTTAAACAGGGGGCACCAAGAGACCCAGTACTTC.

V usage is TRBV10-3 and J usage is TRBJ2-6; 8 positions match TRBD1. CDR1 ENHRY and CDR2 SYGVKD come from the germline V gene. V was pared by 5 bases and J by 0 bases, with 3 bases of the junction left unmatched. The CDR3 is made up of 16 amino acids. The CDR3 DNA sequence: TGTGCCATCAGTCCGGGACAGGACTCTGGGGCCAACGTCCTGACTTTC. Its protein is CAISPGQDSGANVLTF.

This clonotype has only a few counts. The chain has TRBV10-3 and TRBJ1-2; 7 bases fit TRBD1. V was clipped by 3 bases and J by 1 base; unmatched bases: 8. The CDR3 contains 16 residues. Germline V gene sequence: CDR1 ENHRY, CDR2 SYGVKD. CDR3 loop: CAISDGETGLNYGYTF. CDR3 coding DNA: TGTGCCATCAGTGATGGGGAGACAGGGCTTAACTATGGCTACACCTTC.

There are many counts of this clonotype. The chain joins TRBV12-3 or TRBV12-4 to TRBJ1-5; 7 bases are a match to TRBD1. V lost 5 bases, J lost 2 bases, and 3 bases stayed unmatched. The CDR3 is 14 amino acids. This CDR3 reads CASSATGGNQPQHF. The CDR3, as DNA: TGTGCCAGCAGTGCAACAGGGGGCAATCAGCCCCAGCATTTT.

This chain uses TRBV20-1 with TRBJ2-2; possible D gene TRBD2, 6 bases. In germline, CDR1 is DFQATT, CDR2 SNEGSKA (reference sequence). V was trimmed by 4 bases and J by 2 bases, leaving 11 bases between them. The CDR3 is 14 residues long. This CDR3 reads CSAKGLTNTGELFF. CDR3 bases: TGCAGTGCTAAGGGACTGACTAACACCGGGGAGCTGTTTTTT.

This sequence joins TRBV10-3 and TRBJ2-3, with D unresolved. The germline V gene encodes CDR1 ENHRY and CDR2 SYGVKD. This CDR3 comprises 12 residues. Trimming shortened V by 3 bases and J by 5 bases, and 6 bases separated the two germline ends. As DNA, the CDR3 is TGTGCCATCAGTGACATCCAAGATACGCAGTATTTT. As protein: CAISDIQDTQYF.

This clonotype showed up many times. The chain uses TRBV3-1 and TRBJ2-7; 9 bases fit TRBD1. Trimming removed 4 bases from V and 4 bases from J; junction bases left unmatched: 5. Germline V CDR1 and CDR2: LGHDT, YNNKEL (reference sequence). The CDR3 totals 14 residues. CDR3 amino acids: CASSPQGQGYEQYF. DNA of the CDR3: TGTGCCAGCAGCCCCCAGGGACAGGGATACGAGCAGTACTTC.

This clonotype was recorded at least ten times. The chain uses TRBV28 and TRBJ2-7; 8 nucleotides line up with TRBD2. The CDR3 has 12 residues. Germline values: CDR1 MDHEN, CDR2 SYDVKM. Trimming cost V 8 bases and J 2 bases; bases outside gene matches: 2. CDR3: CASGTSPYEQYF. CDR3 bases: TGTGCCAGCGGGACTAGTCCCTACGAGCAGTACTTC.

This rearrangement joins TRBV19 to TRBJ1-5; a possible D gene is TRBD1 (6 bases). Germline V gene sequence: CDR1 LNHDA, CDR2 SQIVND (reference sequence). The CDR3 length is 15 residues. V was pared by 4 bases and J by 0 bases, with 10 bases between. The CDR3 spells CASSTGTYSNQPQHF. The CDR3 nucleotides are TGTGCCAGTAGTACCGGGACATATAGCAATCAGCCCCAGCATTTT. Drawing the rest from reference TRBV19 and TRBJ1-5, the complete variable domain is DGGITQSPKYLFRKEGQNVTLSCEQNLNHDAMYWYRQDPGQGLRLIYYSQIVNDFQKGDIAEGYSVSREKKESFPLTVTSAQKNPTAFYLCASSTGTYSNQPQHFGDGTRLSIL.

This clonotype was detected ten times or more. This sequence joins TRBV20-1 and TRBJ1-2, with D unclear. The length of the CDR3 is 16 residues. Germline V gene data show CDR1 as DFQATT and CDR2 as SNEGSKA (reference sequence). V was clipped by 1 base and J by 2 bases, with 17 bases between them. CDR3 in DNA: TGCAGTGCTAGAGCGGTGGGCCGGAGCTCAAACTATGGCTACACCTTC. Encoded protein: CSARAVGRSSNYGYTF.

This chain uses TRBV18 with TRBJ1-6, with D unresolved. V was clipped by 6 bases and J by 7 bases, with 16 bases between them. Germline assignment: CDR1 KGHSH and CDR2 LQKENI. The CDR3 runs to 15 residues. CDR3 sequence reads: CASSPSKDPNSPLHF. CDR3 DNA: TGTGCCAGCTCTCCCTCAAAGGATCCAAATTCACCCCTCCACTTT.

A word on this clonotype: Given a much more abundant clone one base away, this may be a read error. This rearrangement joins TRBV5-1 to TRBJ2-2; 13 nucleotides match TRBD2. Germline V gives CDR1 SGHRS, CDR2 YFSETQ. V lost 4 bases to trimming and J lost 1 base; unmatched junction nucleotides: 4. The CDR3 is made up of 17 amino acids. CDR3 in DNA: TGCGCCAGCAGCCCGCGGACTAGCGGGGGGAACACCGGGGAGCTGTTTTTT. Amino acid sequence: CASSPRTSGGNTGELFF.

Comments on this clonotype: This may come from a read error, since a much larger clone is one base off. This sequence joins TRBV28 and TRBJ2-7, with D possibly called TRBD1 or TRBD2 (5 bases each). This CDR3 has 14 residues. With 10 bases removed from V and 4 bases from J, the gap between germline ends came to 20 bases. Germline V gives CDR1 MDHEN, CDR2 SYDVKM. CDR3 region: CATGAPGWTYEQYF. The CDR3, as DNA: TGTGCCACCGGGGCTCCGGGTTGGACTTACGAGCAGTACTTC.

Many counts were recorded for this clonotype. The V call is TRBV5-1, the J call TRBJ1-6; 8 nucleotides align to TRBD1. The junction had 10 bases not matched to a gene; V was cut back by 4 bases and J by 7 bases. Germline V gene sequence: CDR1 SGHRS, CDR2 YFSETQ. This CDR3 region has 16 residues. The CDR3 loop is CASSMMTGVSNSPLHF. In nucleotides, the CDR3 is TGCGCCAGCAGCATGATGACAGGGGTTTCGAATTCACCCCTCCACTTT.

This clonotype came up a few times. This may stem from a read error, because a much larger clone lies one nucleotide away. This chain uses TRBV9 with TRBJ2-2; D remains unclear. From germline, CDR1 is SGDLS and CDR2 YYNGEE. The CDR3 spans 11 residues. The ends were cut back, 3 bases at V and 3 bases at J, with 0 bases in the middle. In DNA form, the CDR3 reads TGTGCCAGCAGCGACACCGGGGAGCTGTTTTTT. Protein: CASSDTGELFF.